This TCR beta chain was sequenced during a study of patients and donors after allogeneic stem cell transplantation. Germline values: CDR1 DFQATT, CDR2 SNEGSKA (reference sequence). The CDR3 spans 15 residues. The J segment lost 6 bases and the V segment lost 5 bases, leaving 12 bases of the junction unmatched. This clonotype has only a few counts. Each CDR3 protein is one row after TCRdb ran MiXCR on the RT-PCR reads. In the table there are about 110,000 distinct CDR3 sequences, around 35% of which are singletons. The rearrangement uses TRBV20-1 and TRBJ1-1; 10 positions agree with TRBD1. The specimen sequenced was blood, either unsorted or a sorted T cell fraction (not recorded which). The origin of this receptor is a human donor who was either an allogeneic HSCT recipient or a stem cell or donor lymphocyte infusion donor (not recorded which). It is not recorded whose cells these are; they may come from a transplant donor. The CDR3: CSAPGQGVEGAEAFF. The CDR3 DNA reads as TGCAGTGCTCCCGGACAGGGGGTAGAAGGGGCTGAAGCTTTCTTT.